A single sample gave rise to the 14 T cell receptor beta chains below, sequenced in a study of sequential checkpoint blockade in melanoma. This sample's treatment: randomized to nivolumab then ipilimumab (arm A) or the reverse (arm B). Sequenced by immunoSEQ multiplex PCR; TCRdb stores in-frame clones only, minus some. The sample shows 8,000 or so clones, over 85% of them seen only once. Sample: CD8+ T cells sorted from blood (inferred from file names), taken from a patient given nivolumab and ipilimumab in sequence. The source is a human donor with melanoma.

With respect to this clone: The limits of the CDR3 on the DNA are not certain, so only TCRdb's listed CDR3 is given. The V call is TRBV21-1, the J call TRBJ2-7; TRBD2, the table's D call, lacks a check against the DNA. TRBV21-1 is termed a pseudogene. The CDR3 totals 20 residues, both ends included. CDR3 region: CASSTWMSCVAGGNSYEQYF.

CDR3 loop: CASSDFYEQYF. CDR3 nucleotides: TGCGCCAGCAGTGACTTCTACGAGCAGTACTTC. The genes are TRBV10-2 and TRBJ2-7; D gene unclear. This CDR3 contains 11 residues. Trimming took 3 bases from V and 3 from J, leaving 3 bases between them. Per the germline V gene, CDR1 is WSHSY and CDR2 is SAAADI.

The chain uses TRBV27 and TRBJ1-3, with D tentatively TRBD1 (5 bases). V dropped 2 bases and J dropped 2 bases, with 7 bases sitting between them. The CDR3 loop spans 14 amino acids. Per germline, CDR1 MNHEY and CDR2 SMNVEV (reference sequence). CDR3 sequence: CASSLAGPGNTIYF. Here the CDR3 DNA reads TGTGCCAGCAGTTTAGCGGGGCCTGGAAACACCATATATTTT.

In nucleotides, the CDR3 is TGTGCCAGCAGCTCACAGGGGGAGCCCAGACCCTACGAGCAGTACGTC. Amino acid sequence: CASSSQGEPRPYEQYV. The chain uses TRBV13 and TRBJ2-7, with TRBD1 identical over 8 bases. CDR3 length: 16 residues. Germline CDR1 reads PRHDT; CDR2 reads FYEKMQ (reference sequence). The V and J ends lost 4 bases and 2 bases, in that order; junction bases with no gene match: 10.

V gene TRBV19 combines with J gene TRBJ1-5; D is possibly TRBD1 (5 bases). There are 14 residues in the CDR3. V gave up 6 bases and J gave up 1 base, with 10 bases separating them. Germline CDR1 and CDR2: LNHDA and SQIVND (reference sequence). CDR3 nucleotides: TGTGCCAGTAGGGCAGGGTTAAGCAATCAGCCCCAGCATTTT. Residues: CASRAGLSNQPQHF.

CDR3 protein: CASSPGQEPYEQYF. DNA of the CDR3: TGTGCCAGCAGCCCGGGACAGGAGCCCTACGAGCAGTACTTC. The rearrangement joins TRBV5-4 to TRBJ2-7, with 8 bases matching TRBD1. With 4 bases clipped from V and 2 bases from J, the junction kept 5 bases outside the gene matches. CDR1 and CDR2 from the germline V gene are SGHNT and YYREEE (reference sequence). The CDR3 is 14 residues long.

J is TRBJ1-2 and V is TRBV21-1; the DNA was not compared with TRBD1, the D call given in the table. TRBV21-1 is a known pseudogene. The CDR3 spans 15 residues. The CDR3 region has the DNA TGTGCCAGCAGACGGGACAGAAATTTTCAGTATGGCTACACCTTC. Amino acid sequence: CASRRDRNFQYGYTF.

The V and J genes are TRBV2 and TRBJ1-2; TRBD1 might be the D (6 bases). From germline, CDR1 is SNHLY and CDR2 FYNNEI. The length of the CDR3 is 14 residues. The V end was cut by 1 base, the J end by 4 bases, with 10 bases between. In DNA, the CDR3 is TGTGCCAGCAGTGAAGGGGGGCTCCTCTATGGCTACACCTTC. This gives the protein CASSEGGLLYGYTF.

The sample holds one count of this clone. The V call is TRBV11-2, the J call TRBJ2-7, with D unclear. The length of the CDR3 is 11 residues. With 3 bases removed from V and 5 bases from J, the gap between germline ends came to 5 bases. Looked up from germline, CDR1 is SGHAT and CDR2 is FQNNGV. In DNA form, the CDR3 reads TGTGCCAGCAGCTTTTTAGACGAGCAGTACTTC. This encodes CASSFLDEQYF.

The V and J genes are TRBV5-6 and TRBJ2-7; D perhaps matches TRBD1 (5 bases). The ends were cut back, 3 bases at V and 6 bases at J, with 10 bases in the middle. The CDR3 runs 12 residues. In germline, CDR1 is SGHDT, CDR2 YYEEEE. DNA for the CDR3: TGTGCCAGCAGCTCAGGGTCTTCCGAGCAGTACTTC. Protein: CASSSGSSEQYF.

Written as DNA, the CDR3 is TGTGCCAGCAGTAACAACATCAGGACAGCTAACTATGGCTACACCTTC. It codes for CASSNNIRTANYGYTF. V usage is TRBV27 and J usage is TRBJ1-2; D possibly corresponds to TRBD1 (6 bases). The CDR3 extends over 16 amino acids. V dropped 5 bases and J dropped 0 bases, with 16 bases sitting between them. The germline CDR1 and CDR2 sequences are MNHEY and SMNVEV (reference sequence).

The J gene is TRBJ1-2, the V gene TRBV4-3; 7 nucleotides agree with TRBD1. Trimming cost V 0 bases and J 4 bases; bases outside gene matches: 8. The length of the CDR3 is 16 residues. Germline V gives CDR1 LGHNA, CDR2 YSLEER. The CDR3 spells CASSQDLTGPVYGYTF. The DNA of the CDR3 is TGCGCCAGCAGCCAAGATCTGACAGGGCCGGTCTATGGCTACACCTTC.

This clone appeared a single time. V and J are TRBV10-2 and TRBJ2-7; TRBD2 might be the D (6 bases). CDR1 and CDR2 (germline): WSHSY, SAAADI. Trimming took 8 bases from V and 4 from J, leaving 9 bases between them. This CDR3 is built from 11 residues. In DNA, the CDR3 is TGCGCCAGCGGGCGGGGATACGAGCAGTACGTC. Translation gives CASGRGYEQYV.

The rearrangement joins TRBV6-4 to TRBJ1-2; maybe TRBD1 (5 bases). Germline-derived CDR1 and CDR2 are MRHNA and SNTAGT. The CDR3 has 12 residues. Trimming cost V 2 bases and J 8 bases, with 9 bases left between them. This CDR3 reads CASSDQGWGYTF. In DNA, the CDR3 is TGTGCCAGCAGTGACCAGGGCTGGGGCTACACCTTC.